This TCR beta chain stems from a study of T cells in Graves' hyperthyroidism and ophthalmopathy. Study results and caveats: Ophthalmopathy could be told apart from stable hyperthyroidism with a 13 V-J model.

RNA transcripts gave rise to amplified TCR beta CDR3 regions. Carried out on the TCR CDR3, a first-round RT-PCR used the HTBI primer set. TCRdb independently ran MiXCR on the multiplex PCR reads; one entry per CDR3 protein. Among roughly 700,000 distinct CDR3 sequences listed, under 45% were seen once. This clonotype has only a few counts. Its antigen is unidentified. Germline V gene lookup returns CDR1 SEHNR and CDR2 FQNEAQ (reference sequence). V lost 5 bases and J 2 bases, leaving 19 bases between the germline ends. The CDR3 length is 17 residues. This clonotype was obtained from a woman between 35 and 50 years old with Graves' hyperthyroidism. The J gene is TRBJ1-3, the V gene TRBV7-9, with D hard to call. The sequencing input was blood. The CDR3 reads CASSQDPRGPPGNTIYF. DNA for the CDR3: TGTGCCAGCAGCCAAGACCCCAGAGGTCCTCCTGGAAACACCATATATTTT.